This record covers a single T cell receptor beta chain. Antigen specificity is unknown. The data are from a study of OX40 agonist ivuxolimab in advanced cancers. The wider study: Every 2 weeks, patients received ivuxolimab intravenously, dosed at 0.01 to 10 mg/kg. Regarding the study as a whole: Both blood CD4+ and CD8+ T cells showed clonal growth by week 6 at 0.1 to 3.0 mg/kg.

Sequenced by immunoSEQ multiplex PCR; TCRdb stores in-frame clones only, minus some. The table lists around 30,000 clones, more than 70% of them singletons. Systemic immunosuppression or a history of autoimmune disease excluded patients. At baseline, cycle 4 day 1, and cycle 7 day 1, blood was sampled. In germline, CDR1 is SEHNR, CDR2 FQNEAQ (reference sequence). After removal of 5 bases from V and 2 bases from J, the junction contained 5 bases not matched to a gene. This CDR3 is built from 15 residues. The source material was CD4+ or CD8+ T cells sorted from blood, sampled in a trial of the OX40 agonist ivuxolimab. The receptor was derived from an adult with an advanced solid tumor such as melanoma, head and neck, liver or kidney cancer. This chain uses TRBV7-9 with TRBJ2-1, with TRBD2 identical over 8 bases. The CDR3 DNA sequence: TGTGCCAGCAGCCCCGGGGGGGGAGCCTACAATGAGCAGTTCTTC. It translates to CASSPGGGAYNEQFF.